Listed below are T cell receptor beta chains from one sample, sequenced in a study of T cells in Graves' hyperthyroidism and ophthalmopathy. MiXCR, run by TCRdb on the multiplex PCR reads, gives a single entry per CDR3 protein. The sample holds about 380,000 distinct CDR3 sequences, roughly 13% seen once. The specimen was blood. The receptors stem from a man aged 30 to 39 with Graves' hyperthyroidism that later progressed to Graves' ophthalmopathy. Each CDR3 is given with its conserved first and last residue. The D gene is left open where the match is weak. Size is omitted from some rows. Given values are once, few, many or a class for expanded clones.

j_call d_call v_call clone_size cdr3_aa cdr3_nt
TRBJ1-2 NA TRBV28 few CASSLRADRTRYTF TGTGCCAGCAGTTTACGAGCGGATAGGACGCGCTACACCTTC
TRBJ1-2 NA TRBV19 NA CASRADWGREGYTF TGTGCCAGTAGGGCCGATTGGGGGCGAGAAGGCTACACCTTC
TRBJ1-1 NA TRBV2 medium-sized CASSEQGQALNTEAFF TGTGCCAGCAGTGAACAGGGGCAGGCCTTGAACACTGAAGCTTTCTTT
TRBJ2-3 NA TRBV20-1 many CSAAKGGWKDTQYF TGCAGTGCCGCCAAGGGGGGCTGGAAAGATACGCAGTATTTT
TRBJ1-5 NA TRBV12-3/TRBV12-4 many CASSWDQSNQPQHF TGTGCCAGCAGTTGGGATCAGAGCAATCAGCCCCAGCATTTT
TRBJ1-4 NA TRBV12-3/TRBV12-4 many CASSLNLGQGGTNEKLFF TGTGCCAGCAGTTTAAACTTGGGTCAGGGTGGAACTAATGAAAAACTGTTTTTT
TRBJ2-5 NA TRBV12-3/TRBV12-4 many CASSLEATTQYF TGTGCCAGCAGTCTAGAGGCAACGACCCAGTACTTC
TRBJ2-5 NA TRBV19 many CASSVRGPKTQYF TGTGCCAGTAGTGTTCGGGGGCCGAAGACCCAGTACTTC
TRBJ2-3 NA TRBV12-3/TRBV12-4 NA CASSDAGTGTDTQYF TGTGCCAGCAGTGACGCCGGGACGGGCACAGATACGCAGTATTTT
TRBJ1-1 NA TRBV28 many CASSLGVSEAFF TGTGCCAGCAGTTTAGGGGTCTCTGAAGCTTTCTTT
TRBJ2-1 NA TRBV12-3/TRBV12-4 many CASSLALSDEQFF TGTGCCAGCAGTTTAGCGCTTTCGGATGAGCAGTTCTTC
TRBJ2-3 NA TRBV7-9 many CASSWRGTDTQYF TGTGCCAGCAGTTGGAGGGGCACAGATACGCAGTATTTT
TRBJ2-6 NA TRBV7-8 NA CASSLARRGLDSGANVLTF TGTGCCAGCAGCTTAGCGAGGAGAGGGCTCGACTCTGGGGCCAACGTCCTGACTTTC
TRBJ2-7 NA TRBV19 few CASSMGGTNYEQYF TGTGCCAGTAGTATGGGTGGGACAAACTACGAGCAGTACTTC
TRBJ2-5 NA TRBV14 few CASSQVSSLETQYF TGTGCCAGCAGCCAAGTATCGTCGCTGGAGACCCAGTACTTC
TRBJ2-3 NA TRBV7-9 many CASSARVTDTQYF TGTGCCAGCAGCGCCCGTGTCACAGATACGCAGTATTTT
TRBJ1-1 NA TRBV7-8 many CASSLQGLTEAFF TGTGCCAGCAGCTTACAGGGCCTCACTGAAGCTTTCTTT
TRBJ2-1 NA TRBV6-4 NA CASSDSARDREQFF TGTGCCAGCAGTGACTCGGCCCGGGATCGGGAGCAGTTCTTC
TRBJ2-2 TRBD2 TRBV7-8 NA CASSLFWLAGGPGELFF TGTGCCAGCAGCTTATTTTGGCTAGCGGGGGGGCCCGGGGAGCTGTTTTTT
TRBJ2-7 NA TRBV7-9 few CASSSGGVSPPGQYF TGTGCCAGCAGCTCAGGCGGGGTCAGTCCGCCGGGGCAGTACTTC
TRBJ2-7 TRBD1 TRBV15 few CATKQGLEDEQYF TGTGCCACCAAACAGGGGTTAGAAGACGAGCAGTACTTC
TRBJ1-2 NA TRBV11-2 many CASSREGNYGYTF TGTGCCAGCAGCAGAGAGGGGAACTATGGCTACACCTTC